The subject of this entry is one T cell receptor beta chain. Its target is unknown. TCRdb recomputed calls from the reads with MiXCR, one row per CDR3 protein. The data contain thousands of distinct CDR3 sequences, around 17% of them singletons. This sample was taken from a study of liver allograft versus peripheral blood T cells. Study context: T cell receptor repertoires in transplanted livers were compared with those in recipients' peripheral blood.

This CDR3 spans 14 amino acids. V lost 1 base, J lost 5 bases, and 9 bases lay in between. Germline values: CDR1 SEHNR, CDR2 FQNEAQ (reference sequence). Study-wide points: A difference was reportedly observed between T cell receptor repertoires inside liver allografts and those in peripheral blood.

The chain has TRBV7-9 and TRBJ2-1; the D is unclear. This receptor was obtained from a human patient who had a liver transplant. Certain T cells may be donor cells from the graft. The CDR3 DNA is TGTGCCAGCAGCTTAGTCCTGGCCAACAATGAGCAGTTCTTC. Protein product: CASSLVLANNEQFF.